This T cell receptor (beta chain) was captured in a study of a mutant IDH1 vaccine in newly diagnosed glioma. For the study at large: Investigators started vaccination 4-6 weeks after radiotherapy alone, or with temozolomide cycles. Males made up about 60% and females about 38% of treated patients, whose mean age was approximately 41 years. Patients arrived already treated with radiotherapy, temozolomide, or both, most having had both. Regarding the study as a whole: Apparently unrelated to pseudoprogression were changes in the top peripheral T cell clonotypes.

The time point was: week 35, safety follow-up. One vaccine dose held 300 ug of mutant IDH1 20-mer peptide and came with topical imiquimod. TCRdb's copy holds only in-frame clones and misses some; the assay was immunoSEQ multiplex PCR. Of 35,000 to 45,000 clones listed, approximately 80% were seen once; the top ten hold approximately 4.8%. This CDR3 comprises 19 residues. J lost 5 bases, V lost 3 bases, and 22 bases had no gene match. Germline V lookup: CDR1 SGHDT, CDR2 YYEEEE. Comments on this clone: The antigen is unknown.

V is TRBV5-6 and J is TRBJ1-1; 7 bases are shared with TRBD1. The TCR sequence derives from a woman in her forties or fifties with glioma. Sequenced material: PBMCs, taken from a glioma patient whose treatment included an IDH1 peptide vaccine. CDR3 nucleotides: TGTGCCAGCAGCTCCCAACTCCGGGACAGAAGTTTAAGGGTGACTGAAGCTTTCTTT. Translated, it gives CASSSQLRDRSLRVTEAFF.